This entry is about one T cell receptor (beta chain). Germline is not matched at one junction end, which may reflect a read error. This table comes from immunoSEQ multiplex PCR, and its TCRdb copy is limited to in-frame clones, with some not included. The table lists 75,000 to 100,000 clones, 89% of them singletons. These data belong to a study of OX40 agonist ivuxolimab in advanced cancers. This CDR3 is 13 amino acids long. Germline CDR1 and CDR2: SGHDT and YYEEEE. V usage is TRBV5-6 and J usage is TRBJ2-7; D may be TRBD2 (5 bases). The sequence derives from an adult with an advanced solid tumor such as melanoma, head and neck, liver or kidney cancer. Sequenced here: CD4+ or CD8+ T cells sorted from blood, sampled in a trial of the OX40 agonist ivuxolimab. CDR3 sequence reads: CASSLGSAHEQYF. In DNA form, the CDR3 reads TGTGCCAGCAGTTTGGGGAGTGCCCACGAGCAGTACTTC.